This T cell receptor (beta chain) stems from a study of blood T cell repertoires in COVID-19. Study context: T cells, B-cell-depleted T cells, or PBMCs provided the cDNA or gDNA that served as material.

As handled by the study authors: Amplified reference gene primers provided the basis for estimating nucleated cell counts. Sequencing used immunoSEQ multiplex PCR; TCRdb keeps in-frame clones, though not all of them. From that table come the V and J calls and clone size; the DNA was used to work out D and trimming. The sample has around 250,000 clones; 65% to 85% are singletons. The sequence came from a woman aged 35 to 49 who had recovered from COVID-19. The specimen was peripheral blood.

CDR3 DNA sequence: TGTGCCATCGACGGGGAGCGCACCGGGGAGCTGTTTTTT. Residues: CAIDGERTGELFF. The chain is built from TRBV10-3 and TRBJ2-2, with a weak D call TRBD2 (5 bases). The ends were cut back, 8 bases at V and 4 bases at J, with 11 bases in the middle. CDR1 is ENHRY, CDR2 SYGVKD, per germline. This CDR3 spans 13 amino acids.